This T cell receptor beta chain comes out of a study of beta chain features in type 1 diabetes. Across the study: No age, gender or cell yield differences were seen between patients and healthy donors.

This CDR3 has 13 residues. Germline V gene sequence: CDR1 SGHAT, CDR2 FQNNGV. V shed 1 base and J shed 6 bases, with 7 bases lying between them. What was sequenced were expressed TCRB transcripts, since all of the isolated RNA had been reverse transcribed. This table comes from immunoSEQ multiplex PCR, and its TCRdb copy is limited to in-frame clones, with some not included. The data show under 900,000 clones, with about a sixth seen just once and 0.023% held by the top ten. Every single donor gave one heparinised blood draw, and these averaged roughly 100 mL. Cells sorted by CD45RO/CCR7/CD25/CD127/CD95/CD27 comprised CD4+ naive, central memory, regulatory and stem cell-like memory cells. Points from the study as a whole: There was no resolution here of whether HLA type influences TCRB rearrangement.

This clone was observed a handful of times. Its antigen is undetermined. Other DNA sequences in the sample encode the same CDR3. The specimen sequenced was naive CD4+ T cells from blood. The TCR originated in a woman aged 18-29 years in good health. The chain couples TRBV11-2 to TRBJ2-1; D is unclear. DNA of the CDR3: TGTGCCAGCAGCTTAGGTTTGGCCAATGAGCAGTTCTTC. Protein: CASSLGLANEQFF. The entire variable domain, with the rest obtained from reference TRBV11-2 and TRBJ2-1, is as follows: EAGVAQSPRYKIIEKRQSVAFWCNPISGHATLYWYQQILGQGPKLLIQFQNNGVVDDSQLPKDRFSAERLKGVDSTLKIQPAKLEDSAVYLCASSLGLANEQFFGPGTRLTVL.